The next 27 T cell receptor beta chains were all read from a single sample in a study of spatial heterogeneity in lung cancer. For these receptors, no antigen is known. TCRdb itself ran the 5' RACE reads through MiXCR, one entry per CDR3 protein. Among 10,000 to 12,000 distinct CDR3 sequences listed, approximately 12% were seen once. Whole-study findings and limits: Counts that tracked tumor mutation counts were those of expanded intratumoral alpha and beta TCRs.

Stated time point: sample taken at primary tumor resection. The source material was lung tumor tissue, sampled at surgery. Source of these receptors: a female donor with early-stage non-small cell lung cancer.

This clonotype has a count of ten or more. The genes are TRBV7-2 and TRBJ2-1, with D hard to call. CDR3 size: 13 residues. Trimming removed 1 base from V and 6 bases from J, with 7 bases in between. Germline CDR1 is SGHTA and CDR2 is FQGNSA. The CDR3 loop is CASSLVTSNEQFF. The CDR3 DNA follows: TGTGCCAGCAGCTTAGTGACTTCCAATGAGCAGTTCTTC.

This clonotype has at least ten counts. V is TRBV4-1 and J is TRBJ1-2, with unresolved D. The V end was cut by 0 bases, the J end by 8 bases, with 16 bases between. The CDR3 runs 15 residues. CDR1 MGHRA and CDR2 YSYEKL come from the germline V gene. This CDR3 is CASSQEKGGLGGYTF. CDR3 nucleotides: TGCGCCAGCAGCCAAGAGAAGGGCGGCCTTGGGGGCTACACCTTC.

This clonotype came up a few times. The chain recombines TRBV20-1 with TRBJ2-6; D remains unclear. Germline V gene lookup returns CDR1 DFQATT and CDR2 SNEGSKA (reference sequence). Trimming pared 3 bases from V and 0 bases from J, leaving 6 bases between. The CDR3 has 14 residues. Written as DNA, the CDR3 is TGCAGTGCTAGCATCCTCTCTGGGGCCAACGTCCTGACTTTC. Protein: CSASILSGANVLTF.

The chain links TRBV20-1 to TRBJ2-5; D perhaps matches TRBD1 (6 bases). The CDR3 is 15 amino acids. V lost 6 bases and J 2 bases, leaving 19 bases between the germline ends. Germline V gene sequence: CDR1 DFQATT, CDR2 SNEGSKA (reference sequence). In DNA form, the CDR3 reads TGCAGTGCAAAGGATCCCGGGACAACTCAAGAGACCCAGTACTTC. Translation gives CSAKDPGTTQETQYF.

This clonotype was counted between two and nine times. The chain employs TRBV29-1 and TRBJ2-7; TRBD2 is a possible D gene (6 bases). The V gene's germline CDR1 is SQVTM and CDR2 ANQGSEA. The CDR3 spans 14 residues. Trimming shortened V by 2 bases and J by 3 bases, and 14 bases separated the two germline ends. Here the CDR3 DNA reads TGCAGCGTTGAAAGGCAGGAGGGTAGCTACGAGCAGTACTTC. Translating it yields CSVERQEGSYEQYF.

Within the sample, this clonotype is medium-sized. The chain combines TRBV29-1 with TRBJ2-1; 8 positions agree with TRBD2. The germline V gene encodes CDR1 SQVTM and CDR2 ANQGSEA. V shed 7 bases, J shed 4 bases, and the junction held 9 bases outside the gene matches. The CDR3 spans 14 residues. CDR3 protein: CSGRTLAGYNEQFF. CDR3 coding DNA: TGCAGCGGTCGGACGCTAGCGGGTTACAATGAGCAGTTCTTC.

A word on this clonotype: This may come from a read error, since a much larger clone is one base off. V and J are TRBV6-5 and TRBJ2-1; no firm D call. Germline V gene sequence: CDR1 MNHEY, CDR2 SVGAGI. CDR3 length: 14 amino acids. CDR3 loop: CASSYRAGSNDQFF. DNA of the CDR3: TGTGCCAGCAGTTACAGGGCAGGATCCAATGATCAGTTCTTC.

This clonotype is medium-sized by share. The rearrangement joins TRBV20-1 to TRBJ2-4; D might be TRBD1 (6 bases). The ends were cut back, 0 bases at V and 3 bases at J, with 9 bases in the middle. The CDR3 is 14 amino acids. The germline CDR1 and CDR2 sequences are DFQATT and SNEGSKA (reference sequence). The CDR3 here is CSARDLTGKNIQYF. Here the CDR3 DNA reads TGCAGTGCTAGAGATCTGACAGGCAAAAACATTCAGTACTTC.

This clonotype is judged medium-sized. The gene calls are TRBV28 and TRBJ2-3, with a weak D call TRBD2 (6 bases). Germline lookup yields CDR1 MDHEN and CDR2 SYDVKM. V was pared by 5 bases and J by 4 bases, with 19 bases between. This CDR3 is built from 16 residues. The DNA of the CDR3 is TGTGCCAGCAGTCCCCGTCCCCCGGGGGACCCAGATACGCAGTATTTT. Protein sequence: CASSPRPPGDPDTQYF.

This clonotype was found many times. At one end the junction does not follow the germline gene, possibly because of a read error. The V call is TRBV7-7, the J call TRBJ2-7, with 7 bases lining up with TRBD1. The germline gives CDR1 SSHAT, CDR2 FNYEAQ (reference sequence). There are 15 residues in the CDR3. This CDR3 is CASSLAPGQNYEQYF. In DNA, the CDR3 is TGTGCTAGCAGCTTAGCCCCGGGACAGAACTACGAGCAGTACTTC. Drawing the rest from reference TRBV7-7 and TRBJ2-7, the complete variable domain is GAGVSQSPRYKVTKRGQDVTLRCDPISSHATLYWYQQALGQGPEFLTYFNYEAQPDKSGLPSDRFSAERPEGSISTLTIQRTEQRDSAMYRCASSLAPGQNYEQYFGPGTRLTVT.

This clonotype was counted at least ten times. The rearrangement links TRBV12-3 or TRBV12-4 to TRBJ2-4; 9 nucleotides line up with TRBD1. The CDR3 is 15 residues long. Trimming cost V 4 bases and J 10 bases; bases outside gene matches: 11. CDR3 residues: CASSSSDRGDSIQYF. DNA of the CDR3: TGTGCCAGCAGTTCGTCGGACAGGGGTGACAGTATTCAGTACTTC.

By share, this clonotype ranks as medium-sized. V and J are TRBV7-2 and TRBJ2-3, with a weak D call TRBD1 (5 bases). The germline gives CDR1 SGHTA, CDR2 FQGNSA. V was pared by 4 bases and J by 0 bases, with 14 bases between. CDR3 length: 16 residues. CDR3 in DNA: TGTGCCAGCAGCTCCCCCAGACAGCCTAGCACAGATACGCAGTATTTT. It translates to CASSSPRQPSTDTQYF.

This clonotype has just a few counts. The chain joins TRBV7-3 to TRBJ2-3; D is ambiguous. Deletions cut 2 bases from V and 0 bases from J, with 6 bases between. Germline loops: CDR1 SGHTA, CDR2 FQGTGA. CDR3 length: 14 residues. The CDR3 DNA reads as TGTGCCAGCAGCTTAGGGCTGAGCACAGATACGCAGTATTTT. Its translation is CASSLGLSTDTQYF.

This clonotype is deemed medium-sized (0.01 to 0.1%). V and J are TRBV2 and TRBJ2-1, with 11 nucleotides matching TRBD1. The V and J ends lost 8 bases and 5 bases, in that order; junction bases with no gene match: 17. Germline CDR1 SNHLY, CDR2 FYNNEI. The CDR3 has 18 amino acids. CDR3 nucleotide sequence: TGTGCCAGCGAGATTTGGCATGGGAAGGGACAGGGGGACAATGAGCAGTTCTTC. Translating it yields CASEIWHGKGQGDNEQFF. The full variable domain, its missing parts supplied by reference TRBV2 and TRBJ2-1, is EPEVTQTPSHQVTQMGQEVILRCVPISNHLYFYWYRQILGQKVEFLVSFYNNEISEKSEIFDDQFSVERPDGSNFTLKIRSTKLEDSAMYFCASEIWHGKGQGDNEQFFGPGTRLTVL.

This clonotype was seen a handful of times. This CDR3 is CSAPDRGSTDTQYF. Written as DNA, the CDR3 is TGCAGTGCCCCCGACAGGGGTAGCACAGATACGCAGTATTTT. The chain employs TRBV20-1 and TRBJ2-3; 8 nucleotides align to TRBD1. The V segment lost 6 bases and the J segment 0 bases; nucleotides outside the gene matches: 5. CDR3 length equals 14 residues. Germline V gene data show CDR1 as DFQATT and CDR2 as SNEGSKA (reference sequence).

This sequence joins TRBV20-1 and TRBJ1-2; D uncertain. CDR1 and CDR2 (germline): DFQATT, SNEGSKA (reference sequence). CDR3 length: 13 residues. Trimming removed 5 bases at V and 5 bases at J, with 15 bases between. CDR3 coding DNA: TGCAGTGCTTTCGACAAGACCGGGTATGGCTACACCTTC. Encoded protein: CSAFDKTGYGYTF.

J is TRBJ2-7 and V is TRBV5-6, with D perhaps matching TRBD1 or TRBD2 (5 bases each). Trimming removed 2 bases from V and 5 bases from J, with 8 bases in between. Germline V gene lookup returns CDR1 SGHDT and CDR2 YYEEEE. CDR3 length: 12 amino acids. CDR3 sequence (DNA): TGTGCCAGCAGCTTAAGGGGAGACGAGCAGTACTTC. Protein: CASSLRGDEQYF.

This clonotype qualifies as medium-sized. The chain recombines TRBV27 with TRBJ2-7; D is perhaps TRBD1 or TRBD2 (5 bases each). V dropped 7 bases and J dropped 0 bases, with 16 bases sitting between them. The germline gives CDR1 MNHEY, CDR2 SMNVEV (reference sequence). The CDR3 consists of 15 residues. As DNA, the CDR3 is TGTGCCAGCACCCCCTCCGGGACGGTCTCCTACGAGCAGTACTTC. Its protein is CASTPSGTVSYEQYF.

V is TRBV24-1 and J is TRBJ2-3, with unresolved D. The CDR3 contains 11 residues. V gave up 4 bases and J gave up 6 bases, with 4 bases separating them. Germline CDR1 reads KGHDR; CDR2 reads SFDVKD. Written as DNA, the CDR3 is TGTGCCACCAGTGACTCCGATACGCAGTATTTT. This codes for CATSDSDTQYF.

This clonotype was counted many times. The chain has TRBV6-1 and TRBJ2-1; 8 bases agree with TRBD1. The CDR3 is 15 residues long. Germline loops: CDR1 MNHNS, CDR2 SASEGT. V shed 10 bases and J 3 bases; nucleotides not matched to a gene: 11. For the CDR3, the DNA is TGTGCCACGACCGAACTCGGACAGGGCTACAATGAGCAGTTCTTC. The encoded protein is CATTELGQGYNEQFF.

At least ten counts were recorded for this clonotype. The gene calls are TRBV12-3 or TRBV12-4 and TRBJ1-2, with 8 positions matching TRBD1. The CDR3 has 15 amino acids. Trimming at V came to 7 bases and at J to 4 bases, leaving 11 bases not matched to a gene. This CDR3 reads CASNQASTGGYGYTF. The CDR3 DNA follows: TGTGCCAGCAATCAAGCGAGCACAGGGGGCTATGGCTACACCTTC.

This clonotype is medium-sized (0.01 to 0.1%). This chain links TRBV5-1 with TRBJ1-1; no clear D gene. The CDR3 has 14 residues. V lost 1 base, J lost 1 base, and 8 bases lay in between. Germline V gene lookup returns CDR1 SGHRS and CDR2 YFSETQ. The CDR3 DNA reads TGCGCCAGCAGCTTGATTGGGGAGAACACTGAAGCTTTCTTT. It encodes CASSLIGENTEAFF.

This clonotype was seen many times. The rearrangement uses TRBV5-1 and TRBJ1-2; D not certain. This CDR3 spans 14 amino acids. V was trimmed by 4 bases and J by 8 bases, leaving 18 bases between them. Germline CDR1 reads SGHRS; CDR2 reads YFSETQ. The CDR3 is CASSLLGGFDGYTF. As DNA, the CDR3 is TGCGCCAGCAGCCTATTAGGCGGGTTTGACGGCTACACCTTC.

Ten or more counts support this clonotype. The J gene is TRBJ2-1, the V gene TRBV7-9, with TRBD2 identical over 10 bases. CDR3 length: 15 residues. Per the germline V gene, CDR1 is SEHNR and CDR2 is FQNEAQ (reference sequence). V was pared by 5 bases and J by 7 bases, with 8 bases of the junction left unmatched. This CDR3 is CASSMSGGARNEQFF. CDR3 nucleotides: TGTGCCAGCAGCATGAGCGGGGGGGCGAGGAATGAGCAGTTCTTC. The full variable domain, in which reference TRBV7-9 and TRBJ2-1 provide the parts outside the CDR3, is DTGVSQNPRHKITKRGQNVTFRCDPISEHNRLYWYRQTLGQGPEFLTYFQNEAQLEKSRLLSDRFSAERPKGSFSTLEIQRTEQGDSAMYLCASSMSGGARNEQFFGPGTRLTVL.

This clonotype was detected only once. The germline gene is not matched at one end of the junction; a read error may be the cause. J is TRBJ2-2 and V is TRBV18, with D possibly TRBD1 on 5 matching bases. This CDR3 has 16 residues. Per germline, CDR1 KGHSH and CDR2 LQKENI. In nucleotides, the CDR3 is TGTGCCGGCTCATCTACAGGAAACTCGAACACCGGGGAGCTGTTTTTT. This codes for CAGSSTGNSNTGELFF.

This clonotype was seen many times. This CDR3 is CASSRQGYEQYF. In nucleotides, the CDR3 is TGTGCCAGCAGTCGTCAGGGTTACGAGCAGTACTTC. This chain connects TRBV28 to TRBJ2-7, with D possibly being TRBD1 (5 bases). V lost 5 bases to trimming and J lost 4 bases, with 9 bases between them. The CDR3 loop spans 12 amino acids. Germline V gives CDR1 MDHEN, CDR2 SYDVKM.

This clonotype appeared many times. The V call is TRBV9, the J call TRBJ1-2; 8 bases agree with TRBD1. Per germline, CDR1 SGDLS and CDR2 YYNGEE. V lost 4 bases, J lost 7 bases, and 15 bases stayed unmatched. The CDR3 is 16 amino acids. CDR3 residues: CASSPATGTGQSGYTF. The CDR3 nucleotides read TGTGCCAGCAGCCCCGCGACTGGGACAGGCCAGAGTGGCTACACCTTC.